Presented here are 20 T cell receptor beta chains from one specimen sequenced in a study of cytomegalovirus exposure and HLA in healthy donors. The PCR ran on 60 Vbeta and 13 Jbeta primers. Profiling relied on immunoSEQ multiplex PCR, and the TCRdb table lists in-frame clones only, not all of them. The table lists 100,000 to 150,000 clones, less than 85% of them singletons. Sequences were obtained from PBMCs. The receptors stem from a man aged 25-40 years in good health and CMV-seronegative.

V is TRBV19 and J is TRBJ2-3; D gene unclear. This CDR3 comprises 15 residues. V shed 3 bases and J shed 5 bases, with 15 bases lying between them. Per germline, CDR1 LNHDA and CDR2 SQIVND (reference sequence). In DNA form, the CDR3 reads TGTGCCAGTAGTATTTTCCAGGCTACACAAGATACGCAGTATTTT. Translation: CASSIFQATQDTQYF. The entire variable domain, with the rest obtained from reference TRBV19 and TRBJ2-3, is as follows: DGGITQSPKYLFRKEGQNVTLSCEQNLNHDAMYWYRQDPGQGLRLIYYSQIVNDFQKGDIAEGYSVSREKKESFPLTVTSAQKNPTAFYLCASSIFQATQDTQYFGPGTRLTVL.

The V call is TRBV9, the J call TRBJ1-2; D is unclear. The V gene lost 3 bases and the J gene lost 4 bases, with 19 bases spanning the gap. This CDR3 region has 16 residues. The V gene's germline CDR1 is SGDLS and CDR2 YYNGEE. The DNA of the CDR3 is TGTGCCAGCAGCGGTACGGGAGAGGCGGCTCCCTATGGCTACACCTTC. It encodes CASSGTGEAAPYGYTF.

The V gene is TRBV7-9, the J gene TRBJ2-7, with D unclear. The CDR3 extends over 14 amino acids. CDR1 and CDR2 from the germline V gene are SEHNR and FQNEAQ (reference sequence). Trimming left V 5 bases short and J 3 bases short, with 14 bases between. CDR3 sequence reads: CASSPVSAIYEQYF. DNA for the CDR3: TGTGCCAGCAGCCCCGTGAGCGCCATCTACGAGCAGTACTTC.

The chain joins TRBV14 to TRBJ1-1, with no clear D. This CDR3 contains 14 residues. V was trimmed by 1 base and J by 5 bases, leaving 11 bases between them. Germline assignment: CDR1 SGHDN and CDR2 FVKESK. The CDR3: CASSQVRGRTEAFF. The CDR3 bases are TGTGCCAGCAGCCAAGTGAGAGGGAGAACTGAAGCTTTCTTT.

This rearrangement joins TRBV7-9 to TRBJ1-4; a possible D gene is TRBD1 (5 bases). CDR3 length equals 15 residues. Trimming took off 5 bases at V and 7 bases at J, with 17 bases between the two ends. From germline, CDR1 is SEHNR and CDR2 FQNEAQ (reference sequence). The CDR3 is CASSALKRGGEKLFF. For the CDR3, the DNA is TGTGCCAGCAGCGCCCTAAAAAGGGGTGGTGAAAAACTGTTTTTT.

The sample holds a few counts of this clone. This chain joins TRBV5-8 and TRBJ1-4, with a tentative D call TRBD1 (5 bases). Germline CDR1 and CDR2: SGHTS and YDEGEE. The V end was cut by 2 bases, the J end by 4 bases, with 12 bases between. The CDR3 contains 15 residues. CDR3 coding DNA: TGTGCCAGCAGCTTAGGAGGGGTCGGTAATGAAAAACTGTTTTTT. It yields the protein CASSLGGVGNEKLFF.

The CDR3 reads CASSRSGAETQYF. In DNA form, the CDR3 reads TGTGCCAGCAGCCGGTCGGGAGCCGAGACCCAGTACTTC. The V call is TRBV28, the J call TRBJ2-5; D may be TRBD2 (6 bases). This CDR3 is 13 amino acids long. Trimming shortened V by 6 bases and J by 5 bases, and 13 bases separated the two germline ends. Looked up from germline, CDR1 is MDHEN and CDR2 is SYDVKM.

The chain couples TRBV7-6 to TRBJ2-5; TRBD2 is a possible D gene (5 bases). This CDR3 contains 14 residues. Germline loops: CDR1 SGHVS, CDR2 FNYEAQ. Trimming took off 0 bases at V and 5 bases at J, with 10 bases between the two ends. CDR3 residues: CASSLAGEGETQYF. For the CDR3, the DNA is TGTGCCAGCAGCTTAGCCGGGGAAGGGGAGACCCAGTACTTC.

V gene TRBV5-8 combines with J gene TRBJ1-1, with 9 bases matching TRBD1. V shed 4 bases, J shed 7 bases, and the junction held 11 bases outside the gene matches. CDR1 is SGHTS, CDR2 YDEGEE, per germline. The CDR3 covers 15 residues. The CDR3 DNA reads as TGTGCCAGCAGCCAGATTACAGGGGGCACGGTTGAAGCTTTCTTT. It encodes CASSQITGGTVEAFF.

The chain links TRBV5-4 to TRBJ1-2, with D possibly TRBD1 on 6 matching bases. The CDR3 is made up of 17 amino acids. Trimming cost V 0 bases and J 6 bases, with 21 bases left between them. Germline V lookup: CDR1 SGHNT, CDR2 YYREEE (reference sequence). CDR3 sequence (DNA): TGTGCCAGCAGCTTGGCCAAATCCGCAGGGGTAAGGGATGGCTACACCTTC. Its translation: CASSLAKSAGVRDGYTF.

This clone occurred once. This rearrangement joins TRBV29-1 to TRBJ2-1, with 10 bases fitting TRBD2. Trimming at V came to 5 bases and at J to 10 bases, leaving 11 bases not matched to a gene. Germline-derived CDR1 and CDR2 are SQVTM and ANQGSEA. This CDR3 spans 14 amino acids. The CDR3 here is CSVLSSGSNDEQFF. The CDR3 DNA reads as TGCAGCGTTCTCTCTAGCGGGAGTAACGACGAGCAGTTCTTC.

The gene calls are TRBV4-3 and TRBJ1-4; 11 bases line up with TRBD1. CDR1 is LGHNA and CDR2 is YSLEER in the germline V gene. The junction had 2 bases not matched to a gene; V was cut back by 1 base and J by 7 bases. CDR3 length: 15 amino acids. CDR3: CASSQVGTGGEKLFF. CDR3 nucleotide sequence: TGCGCCAGCAGCCAAGTTGGGACAGGGGGTGAAAAACTGTTTTTT.

The chain has TRBV2 and TRBJ1-5; 7 nucleotides agree with TRBD1. The V gene end was trimmed by 3 bases and the J gene end by 7 bases; junction bases not matched to a gene: 6. The CDR3 runs 14 residues. Looked up from germline, CDR1 is SNHLY and CDR2 is FYNNEI. The CDR3, as DNA: TGTGCCAGCAGTGACAGGGGGTACTGGCAGCCCCAGCATTTT. Residues: CASSDRGYWQPQHF.

This clone occurred once. CDR3 sequence: CASSENRYYGYTF. CDR3 coding DNA: TGTGCCAGCAGTGAAAACAGATACTATGGCTACACCTTC. The chain combines TRBV2 with TRBJ1-2, with D hard to call. Germline values: CDR1 SNHLY, CDR2 FYNNEI. The V end was cut by 2 bases, the J end by 3 bases, with 7 bases between. The CDR3 has 13 residues. Together with reference TRBV2 and TRBJ1-2, the CDR3 gives the full variable domain: EPEVTQTPSHQVTQMGQEVILRCVPISNHLYFYWYRQILGQKVEFLVSFYNNEISEKSEIFDDQFSVERPDGSNFTLKIRSTKLEDSAMYFCASSENRYYGYTFGSGTRLTVV.

The chain has TRBV12-2 and TRBJ2-7; TRBD1, the D gene given by the table, was not confirmed from the DNA. TRBV12-2 is a recognized pseudogene. The CDR3 length is 14 residues. As DNA, the CDR3 is TGTGCAAGTCGCTTCGGGGACAGTTGTTACGAGCAGTACTTC. It yields the protein CASRFGDSCYEQYF.

The CDR3 here is CASSPGTGNRYEQYF. The CDR3 coding sequence is TGTGCCAGCAGTCCCGGGACAGGGAATCGCTACGAGCAGTACTTC. The chain links TRBV6-5 to TRBJ2-7, with 9 bases fitting TRBD1. V was pared by 5 bases and J by 3 bases, with 8 bases of the junction left unmatched. CDR1 and CDR2 (germline): MNHEY, SVGAGI. The CDR3 is made up of 15 amino acids.

J is TRBJ1-2 and V is TRBV19; D gene uncertain. The CDR3 is 15 residues long. Trimming shortened V by 3 bases and J by 6 bases, and 17 bases separated the two germline ends. Germline V CDR1 and CDR2: LNHDA, SQIVND (reference sequence). CDR3 nucleotides: TGTGCCAGTAGTATGATCCCCGGGATCGGGCATGGCTACACCTTC. The encoded protein is CASSMIPGIGHGYTF.

This sequence joins TRBV27 and TRBJ2-7; 14 nucleotides align to TRBD2. CDR1 is MNHEY and CDR2 is SMNVEV in the germline V gene (reference sequence). The length of the CDR3 is 16 residues. Losses at the gene ends were 6 bases for V and 4 bases for J; bases not matched to a gene: 8. The CDR3 sequence is CASSSGTSGSFYEQYF. The CDR3, as DNA: TGTGCCAGCAGCTCTGGGACTAGCGGGAGTTTTTACGAGCAGTACTTC.

This chain's CDR3 is CASSSGLAGGQDTQYF. CDR3 coding DNA: TGTGCCAGCAGCTCGGGACTAGCGGGAGGGCAAGATACGCAGTATTTT. The genes are TRBV11-2 and TRBJ2-3; 16 bases agree with TRBD2. The J segment lost 5 bases and the V segment lost 4 bases, leaving 3 bases of the junction unmatched. The CDR3 totals 16 residues. In germline, CDR1 is SGHAT, CDR2 FQNNGV.

The chain recombines TRBV12-2 with TRBJ2-7; the table names TRBD2, a call not compared with the DNA. TRBV12-2 is a pseudogene locus. CDR3 length: 14 amino acids. The CDR3 loop reads CASLGSSGYYEQYF. CDR3 sequence (DNA): TGTGCAAGTCTTGGAAGTAGCGGGTACTACGAGCAGTACTTC.